This T cell receptor (beta chain) was sequenced during a study of blood T cell repertoires in COVID-19. V shed 3 bases and J shed 6 bases, with 15 bases lying between them. Germline loops: CDR1 LNHDA, CDR2 SQIVND (reference sequence). The CDR3 loop spans 14 amino acids. This clone appeared a few times. Profiled with immunoSEQ multiplex PCR; TCRdb holds only in-frame clones, not every one. The sample includes 120,000 to 150,000 clones, 85% to 90% of them seen just once. The specimen was peripheral blood. V and J are TRBV19 and TRBJ2-7, with D possibly being TRBD2 (5 bases). The receptor was derived from a man aged 18 to 35 with COVID-19, enrolled during active disease. The CDR3 loop is CASSIAARESEQYF. The CDR3 DNA sequence: TGTGCCAGTAGTATTGCCGCTAGGGAGTCCGAGCAGTACTTC.